This TCR beta chain was identified during a study of identical twins. Whole-study results and caveats: The study drew conclusions from cross-sectional statistical analysis, not from following the same donors. Surplus twin overlap in beta out-of-frame sequences was less pronounced.

Via MiXCR, TCRdb re-called the 5' RACE reads, giving one row per CDR3 protein. The data show about 340,000 distinct CDR3 sequences, about 9% seen once. This clonotype has just a few counts. Its target is not known. CDR3 size: 14 residues. Trimming cost V 1 base and J 4 bases, with 10 bases left between them. Germline CDR1 and CDR2: MGHRA and YSYEKL. This chain joins TRBV4-1 and TRBJ1-2; D possibly corresponds to TRBD1 (6 bases). The sequenced sample was naive T cells sorted from blood. This TCR derives from a woman in her forties or fifties in good health. The DNA for the CDR3 is TGCGCCAGCAGCCAAGGCCCAGGGGCCTATGGCTACACCTTC. It specifies CASSQGPGAYGYTF.